The 11 T cell receptor beta chains presented below share a single source sample, sequenced in a study of Ad26.COV2.S vaccination and SARS-CoV-2 variants. The treatment is: some 20 received Ad26.COV2.S at low or high dose, single or two shots; about 5 received placebo; per-sample allocation not given. Each sample was drawn 63 days after the first injection (of vaccine or placebo). Profiling relied on immunoSEQ multiplex PCR, and the TCRdb table lists in-frame clones only, not all of them. In the table there are about 240,000 clones, approximately 87% of which are singletons. The sample was peripheral blood, taken in a trial of Ad26.COV2.S vaccine versus placebo. The receptors shown here come from a person aged 18-60 years who received the Ad26.COV2.S COVID-19 vaccine or a placebo.

The chain uses TRBV25-1 and TRBJ2-2; the match to TRBD1 covers 8 bases. The CDR3 has 16 residues. Germline V gene data show CDR1 as MGHDK and CDR2 as SYGVNS. Unmatched junction bases numbered 2, after V lost 1 base and J lost 1 base. Here the CDR3 reads CASSEFDRGNTGELFF. The CDR3 DNA sequence: TGTGCCAGCAGTGAATTTGACAGGGGGAACACCGGGGAGCTGTTTTTT.

The V gene is TRBV27, the J gene TRBJ2-3, with 7 bases lining up with TRBD1. The V and J ends lost 2 bases and 2 bases, in that order; junction bases with no gene match: 4. CDR3 length equals 15 residues. Looked up from germline, CDR1 is MNHEY and CDR2 is SMNVEV (reference sequence). CDR3 sequence reads: CASSLNRGFTDTQYF. Here the CDR3 DNA reads TGTGCCAGCAGTTTAAACAGGGGTTTCACAGATACGCAGTATTTT.

The chain links TRBV6-4 to TRBJ2-1, with TRBD2 matching 12 bases. Per germline, CDR1 MRHNA and CDR2 SNTAGT. J was trimmed by 2 bases and V by 3 bases; bases with no gene match: 2. The CDR3 is 16 residues long. CDR3 in DNA: TGTGCCAGCAGTGAAACTAGCGGGAGGACCTACAATGAGCAGTTCTTC. Amino acids: CASSETSGRTYNEQFF.

V is TRBV11-1 and J is TRBJ2-7, with 7 bases fitting TRBD1. Germline-derived CDR1 and CDR2 are SGHAT and FQDESV (reference sequence). CDR3 length equals 16 residues. V shed 5 bases, J shed 5 bases, and the junction held 15 bases outside the gene matches. The DNA for the CDR3 is TGTGCCAGCAGCCCAAAGGCGGCAGGGGGTCTGGACGAGCAGTACTTC. This translates into CASSPKAAGGLDEQYF.

This rearrangement joins TRBV5-1 to TRBJ1-3; tentative D call: TRBD1 (5 bases). Trimming pared 4 bases from V and 2 bases from J, leaving 22 bases between. CDR1 and CDR2 (germline): SGHRS, YFSETQ. This CDR3 has 18 residues. CDR3 DNA sequence: TGCGCCAGCAGCGCCGCACCAGGGAACCTAAATGCTGGAAACACCATATATTTT. This sequence encodes CASSAAPGNLNAGNTIYF.

This clone was counted between two and nine times. This rearrangement joins TRBV4-3 to TRBJ2-7, with 7 positions matching TRBD2. This CDR3 is built from 16 residues. Per germline, CDR1 LGHNA and CDR2 YSLEER. The ends lost 0 bases at V and 3 bases at J; junction bases unmatched: 8. CDR3 coding DNA: TGCGCCAGCAGCCAAGACTCGAGCGGGGCATACTACGAGCAGTACTTC. Encoded protein: CASSQDSSGAYYEQYF.

This chain joins TRBV6-1 and TRBJ2-5; D remains unclear. Trimming took 0 bases from V and 5 from J, leaving 4 bases between them. Per the germline V gene, CDR1 is MNHNS and CDR2 is SASEGT. CDR3 size: 12 residues. Here the CDR3 DNA reads TGTGCCAGCAGTGAAGCAAAGGAGACCCAGTACTTC. This translates into CASSEAKETQYF.

The rearrangement links TRBV27 to TRBJ2-3, with a possible D match to TRBD2 (6 bases). CDR3 length: 15 residues. The V and J ends lost 7 bases and 0 bases respectively, with 14 bases between them. Germline CDR1 is MNHEY and CDR2 is SMNVEV (reference sequence). The CDR3 sequence: CASIPRRGSTDTQYF. Here the CDR3 DNA reads TGTGCCAGCATCCCTCGGCGGGGTAGCACAGATACGCAGTATTTT.

The chain uses TRBV7-2 and TRBJ1-5; tentative D call: TRBD1 (5 bases). The CDR3 is 16 residues long. Trimming stripped 2 bases from V and 3 bases from J, with 14 bases between. Germline-derived CDR1 and CDR2 are SGHTA and FQGNSA. CDR3 nucleotide sequence: TGTGCCAGCAGCTTAATTGGGACGGACAACAATCAGCCCCAGCATTTT. Translating it yields CASSLIGTDNNQPQHF. Full variable domain (rest looked up from reference TRBV7-2 and TRBJ1-5): GAGVSQSPSNKVTEKGKDVELRCDPISGHTALYWYRQSLGQGLEFLIYFQGNSAPDKSGLPSDRFSAERTGGSVSTLTIQRTQQEDSAVYLCASSLIGTDNNQPQHFGDGTRLSIL.

This chain links TRBV19 with TRBJ1-2; D might be TRBD1 (6 bases). Germline V lookup: CDR1 LNHDA, CDR2 SQIVND (reference sequence). This CDR3 has 16 amino acids. The V end was cut by 2 bases, the J end by 8 bases, with 21 bases between. Here the CDR3 DNA reads TGTGCCAGTAGTATATTCAGTACAGGGAGCTCGTGGGGCTACACCTTC. It yields the protein CASSIFSTGSSWGYTF.

The J gene is TRBJ2-5, the V gene TRBV6-5; no reliable D call. Germline loops: CDR1 MNHEY, CDR2 SVGAGI. This CDR3 is built from 14 residues. V was shortened by 0 bases and J by 1 base, with 6 bases between the two germline ends. The CDR3 sequence: CASSYSASQETQYF. The CDR3 DNA reads as TGTGCCAGCAGTTACTCTGCCAGCCAAGAGACCCAGTACTTC.